Detailed here is one T cell receptor beta chain. The antigen remains unidentified. The source of the sample is a study of T cell responses to AZD1222 COVID-19 vaccine. Sequenced by immunoSEQ multiplex PCR; TCRdb stores in-frame clones only, minus some. The data hold 90,000 to 150,000 clones, with approximately 87% observed a single time. Looked up from germline, CDR1 is MNHEY and CDR2 is SVGEGT. The CDR3 contains 15 residues. V lost 6 bases, J lost 3 bases, and 8 bases stayed unmatched. Study-level findings and limits: Regions left unmutated in variants are reportedly the target of nearly half of spike-specific TCRs.

This chain joins TRBV6-2 or TRBV6-3 and TRBJ2-3, with TRBD2 identical over 8 bases. The clonotype comes from an adult in good health. The source material was peripheral blood, sampled on day 0 of AZD1222 vaccination. The DNA for the CDR3 is TGTGCCAGCAGCGACGGGAGGGCGGGAACAGATACGCAGTATTTT. It codes for CASSDGRAGTDTQYF.